This T cell receptor (beta chain) stems from a study of CD8+CD57+ T cells in acquired aplastic anemia. Genomic DNA was employed as the template in profiling TCR beta VDJ and CDR3. In TCRdb, the reads were re-called with MiXCR into one record per CDR3 protein. The sample includes 400,000 to 500,000 distinct CDR3 sequences, just under 70% of them seen just once. Details on this clonotype: Its specificity is unknown. At one end the junction does not follow the germline gene, possibly because of a read error.

Study-wide results and caveats: Patients and controls had in common 25 to 30 CD8+ CDR3 sequences. Patients versus controls showed no significant CD8+ Simpson's diversity difference.

Germline CDR1 is SGHVS and CDR2 is FNYEAQ. CDR3 length: 15 residues. This chain joins TRBV7-6 and TRBJ2-7; D may match TRBD1 or TRBD2 (5 bases each). The sequencing input was sorted CD4+, CD8+, or CD8+CD57+ T cells (not recorded which) from PBMCs. This receptor was identified in a human donor in good health, serving as a control. The DNA for the CDR3 is TGTGCTAGCAGCTTAGGGTCAGGTCTAGGCCGGGACCGGTACTTC. The encoded protein is CASSLGSGLGRDRYF.